In its sample, the clone carrying this TCR beta chain was seen a few times. What it binds is not known. Trimming shortened V by 3 bases and J by 7 bases, and 13 bases separated the two germline ends. This CDR3 is 13 amino acids long. Germline lookup yields CDR1 SGHRS and CDR2 YFSETQ. PCR used 60 Vbeta primers and 13 Jbeta primers. TCRdb keeps only in-frame clones here, not all; method: immunoSEQ multiplex PCR. The sample holds about 170,000 clones, about 59% seen once. The sample comes from a study of cytomegalovirus exposure and HLA in healthy donors. Study outcomes and limitations: A missense DCLRE1C variant was associated with V- and J-gene trimming of TCR beta chains in a later analysis, and an independent cohort replicated the association. Earlier results showed most TCR beta V segments being productive about 87% or about 30% of the time. What was likely a sequencing artifact was a cluster of highly shared sequence variants. The listing of approximately 160 TCR beta chains classed them as cytomegalovirus-associated.

The genes are TRBV5-1 and TRBJ1-2; D might be TRBD1 (5 bases). This clonotype was sampled from a man between 35 and 55 years old in good health and CMV-seronegative. The specimen sequenced was PBMCs. The CDR3 protein is CASSSGGRGGYTF. Written as DNA, the CDR3 is TGCGCCAGCAGCTCCGGAGGGAGGGGTGGCTACACCTTC.